This is a list of T cell receptor beta chains from one sample in a study of esophageal squamous cell carcinoma under preoperative chemotherapy. MiXCR, run by TCRdb on the PCR reads, gives a single entry per CDR3 protein. The repertoire includes about 30,000 distinct CDR3 sequences, about half of them detected once, and approximately 12% sits in the top ten. Sample acquisition took place from a patient given preoperative chemotherapy. Receptors originate from a human donor with esophageal squamous cell carcinoma. The donor label of this sample is uncertain. CDR3s include the opening cysteine and the closing phenylalanine or tryptophan. The D gene is left open where the match is weak. Part of the rows lack a size; the others show once, few, many or a class for expanded clones.

J gene | clone size | D gene | V gene | CDR3 DNA | CDR3 protein
TRBJ1-1 | many | - | TRBV6-1 | TGTGCCAGCAGTGAAGAGGTCATGAACACTGAAGCTTTCTTT | CASSEEVMNTEAFF
TRBJ1-2 | - | - | TRBV7-9 | TGTGCCAGCAGCTCAATCATAGGGGCGAATGAATATGGCTACACCTTC | CASSSIIGANEYGYTF
TRBJ1-1 | many | - | TRBV6-1 | TGTGCCAGCAATGCGGGTAGGATCACTGAAGCTTTCTTT | CASNAGRITEAFF
TRBJ2-3 | - | - | TRBV7-2 | TGTGCCAGCAGCTTAGGAGGATACACCGGGGCGCAGTATTTT | CASSLGGYTGAQYF
TRBJ2-7 | few | TRBD2 | TRBV7-2 | TGTGCCAGCAGCTTACCGGGCGGGAGCAGCGACGAGCAGTACTTC | CASSLPGGSSDEQYF
TRBJ2-7 | - | TRBD2 | TRBV7-2 | TGTGCCAGCAGCTTAGCAGCGGGGGCCAACGAGCAGTACTTC | CASSLAAGANEQYF
TRBJ2-3 | - | - | TRBV7-8 | TGTGCCAGCCGCTTAGCGGCTATGCGAGGCAAAAATACGCAGTATTTC | CASRLAAMRGKNTQYF
TRBJ2-2 | - | - | TRBV7-9 | TGTGCCAGCGGTCAAAGTGGCGAGACAGCGAACACCGGGGCGCTGTTTTTT | CASGQSGETANTGALFF
TRBJ2-5 | - | - | TRBV11-1 | TGTGCCAGCCCCAGGTCCGGGGGCGTTAGCCCAGATACCCAGTACTTC | CASPRSGGVSPDTQYF
TRBJ2-5 | few | - | TRBV6-1 | TGTGCCAGCAGAACACCCCAAGAGACCCAGTACTTC | CASRTPQETQYF
TRBJ2-2 | once | - | TRBV7-2 | TGTGCCAGCAGCTTGGCAGGGTGCACCGGGGCGCAGTTTTTT | CASSLAGCTGAQFF
TRBJ2-5 | many | - | TRBV5-4 | TGTGCCAGCAGCTCGGTGGGGGCGAAAGAGACCCAGTACTTC | CASSSVGAKETQYF
TRBJ2-6 | - | - | TRBV7-3 | TGTGCCAGCAGCTCCCGCCTGGGGGGCTTTGGGGCCAACGTCCTGACTTTC | CASSSRLGGFGANVLTF
TRBJ2-1 | many | - | TRBV5-4 | TGTGCCAGCCGCCTGGACAGACTTAATGAGCAGTTCTTC | CASRLDRLNEQFF
TRBJ2-3 | - | TRBD1 | TRBV7-2 | TGTGCCAGCAGCCCACAGGGGGTGAGAGGGAAAAATACGCAGTATTTT | CASSPQGVRGKNTQYF
TRBJ2-4 | - | - | TRBV7-9 | TGTGCCAGCAGCGGACACATTCAGTACTTC | CASSGHIQYF
TRBJ2-2 | many | TRBD2 | TRBV6-1 | TGTGCCAGCGGAGAACTAGCGGGAAACACCGGGGAGCTGTTTTTT | CASGELAGNTGELFF
TRBJ2-3 | few | TRBD2 | TRBV4-1 | TGCGCCAGCAGCCCGACTAGCGGGAGAGGAGATACGCAGTATTTT | CASSPTSGRGDTQYF
TRBJ2-4 | - | - | TRBV7-2 | TGTGCCAGCCGCGCACAGGGAGGGAGAGCCACAGATACTCAGTACTTC | CASRAQGGRATDTQYF
TRBJ1-2 | few | TRBD1 | TRBV19 | TGTGCCAGTAGCTTCCGGGACAGAGTCTATGGCTACACCTTC | CASSFRDRVYGYTF
TRBJ2-3 | once | TRBD2 | TRBV7-2 | TGTGCCAGCAGCCGCGGCTCGGGGGGGTGGGCCAAAAATATGCAGTATTTT | CASSRGSGGWAKNMQYF
TRBJ2-4 | - | - | TRBV7-9 | TGTGCCAGCGGGCCCGGGCAGGGTGGCCAAGACACCCAGTACTTC | CASGPGQGGQDTQYF
TRBJ2-1 | - | TRBD2 | TRBV11-3 | TGTGCCAGCAGCTTAGGGGGGGGGGTCCAAGAGACCCAGTTCTTC | CASSLGGGVQETQFF
TRBJ2-5 | - | - | TRBV12-3/TRBV12-4 | TGTGCGGGGAGTGGGGGCTGTGACCAAGATACCCAGTACTTC | CAGSGGCDQDTQYF
TRBJ2-5 | - | TRBD1 | TRBV6-5 | TGTGCCAGCAGTTTACAGGGGGAAGAAGAGACCCAGTACTTC | CASSLQGEEETQYF
TRBJ2-7 | few | - | TRBV19 | TGTGCCACTAAGGGCCTCTCCTCCTACGAGCAGTACTTC | CATKGLSSYEQYF
TRBJ2-3 | - | - | TRBV12-3/TRBV12-4 | TGTGCCAGGCGGCCGTGGGGCACAGATACTCAGTATTTC | CARRPWGTDTQYF
TRBJ1-2 | few | - | TRBV5-6 | TGTGCCAGCAGCTTAAACCGTGGCTACACCTTC | CASSLNRGYTF
TRBJ2-4 | - | TRBD2 | TRBV12-3/TRBV12-4 | TGTGCCAGCAGTTTTAGGGCTAGCGGGAGAGGCCCAAAAAACATTCAGTACTTC | CASSFRASGRGPKNIQYF
TRBJ2-5 | few | - | TRBV6-1 | TGTGCCAGCCAACCCCCACGGGGGGAGACCCAGTACTTC | CASQPPRGETQYF
TRBJ2-1 | many | TRBD2 | TRBV6-2/TRBV6-3 | TGTGCCAGCAGGGCGACTAGCGGGGGCCACAATGAGCAGTTCTTC | CASRATSGGHNEQFF
TRBJ2-5 | - | - | TRBV11-3 | TGTGCCAGCAGCCCCCCCGGGGCGGGAGAGACCCAGTACTTC | CASSPPGAGETQYF
TRBJ2-7 | once | TRBD2 | TRBV20-1 | TGCAGTGCTAGTCCTAGCGGGAGCCCCGAGCAGTACTTC | CSASPSGSPEQYF
TRBJ2-5 | many | - | TRBV12-3/TRBV12-4 | TGTGCCAGCAGTTTAGATGCGGGAAGTGGGAGTGAGCAGTACTTC | CASSLDAGSGSEQYF
TRBJ2-4 | - | TRBD2 | TRBV11-2 | TGTGCCAGCAGCGGAGGGGGGGGACTAGCCCAAGAGATCCAGTACTTC | CASSGGGGLAQEIQYF
TRBJ2-1 | many | TRBD2 | TRBV12-3/TRBV12-4 | TGTGCCAGCAGTTTGATAGCGGGAGTAAATGAGCAGTTCTTC | CASSLIAGVNEQFF
TRBJ2-5 | - | - | TRBV20-1 | TGCAGTGCTAGTCGTACGGGTCAAGAGACCCAGTACTTC | CSASRTGQETQYF
TRBJ2-3 | - | - | TRBV11-3 | TGTGCCAGCAACCAGGGCCGGAACCCAGATACGCAGTACTTT | CASNQGRNPDTQYF
TRBJ2-1 | many | - | TRBV7-2 | TGTGCCAGCAGCCCAGAGGGCTCCTACAATGAGCAGTTCTTC | CASSPEGSYNEQFF
TRBJ1-6 | many | TRBD1 | TRBV7-8 | TGTGCCAGCAGGAGAGACAGGGGGAATTCACCCCTCCACTTT | CASRRDRGNSPLHF
TRBJ2-3 | - | - | TRBV7-3 | TGTGCCGGGGGCTTCGAGGGCCGTGACCCAGAGACGCAGTATTTT | CAGGFEGRDPETQYF
TRBJ1-1 | many | - | TRBV6-1 | TGTGCCAGCAGCAGACCGGGGAACACTGAAGCTTTCTTT | CASSRPGNTEAFF
TRBJ1-3 | few | - | TRBV7-9 | TGTGCCAGCAGTACTAATAGGGCGGGGAGAAACACCATATATTTT | CASSTNRAGRNTIYF
TRBJ2-3 | once | - | TRBV12-3/TRBV12-4 | TGTGCCAGCAGTTTAGATGGCACCCACACAGGGACGCTGTATTTT | CASSLDGTHTGTLYF
TRBJ2-5 | - | - | TRBV6-1 | TGTGCCAGCAGCCGCCCCCAAGGGACCCAGTACTTC | CASSRPQGTQYF
TRBJ2-4 | many | - | TRBV19 | TGTGCCAGTAGTATAATCGCCAGGGCCGGCGAGGACATTCAGTACTTC | CASSIIARAGEDIQYF
TRBJ1-6 | - | TRBD1 | TRBV12-3/TRBV12-4 | TGTGCCAGCAGTCCCGGACAGGGTGGGGGTTCACCCCTCCACTTT | CASSPGQGGGSPLHF
TRBJ2-3 | many | TRBD2 | TRBV5-5 | TGTGCCAGCAGCGTGGGACTAGCGGGGACGGATACGCAGTATTTT | CASSVGLAGTDTQYF
TRBJ2-5 | - | TRBD2 | TRBV7-3 | TGTGCCAGCAGCTTGGGACCCGGGGGAGGGAACCAAGAGACTCAGTACTTC | CASSLGPGGGNQETQYF
TRBJ2-5 | - | - | TRBV7-9 | TGTGCCAGCAGCTACCCCCGACGCAGTGGGGGGGCAGGCCAAGAGACCCAGTACTTC | CASSYPRRSGGAGQETQYF